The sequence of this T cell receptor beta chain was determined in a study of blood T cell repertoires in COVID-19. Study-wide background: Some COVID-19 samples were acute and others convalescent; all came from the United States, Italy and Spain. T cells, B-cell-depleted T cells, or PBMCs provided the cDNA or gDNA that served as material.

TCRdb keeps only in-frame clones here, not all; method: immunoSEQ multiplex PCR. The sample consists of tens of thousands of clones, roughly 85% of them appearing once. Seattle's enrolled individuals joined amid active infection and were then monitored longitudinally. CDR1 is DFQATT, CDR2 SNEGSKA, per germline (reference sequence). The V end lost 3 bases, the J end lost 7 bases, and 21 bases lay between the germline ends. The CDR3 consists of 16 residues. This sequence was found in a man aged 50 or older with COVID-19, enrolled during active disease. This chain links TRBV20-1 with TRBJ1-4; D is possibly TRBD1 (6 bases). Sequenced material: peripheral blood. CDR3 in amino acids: CSASYSGHQLSEKLFF. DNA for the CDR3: TGCAGTGCTAGTTACTCGGGACACCAGCTAAGTGAAAAACTGTTTTTT.